The clone carrying this TCR beta chain was recorded only once. This specimen belongs to a study of blood T cell repertoires in COVID-19. Study-wide context: Cohort 3 recovery required two negative PCRs, clearance, or symptom resolution.

Unmatched junction bases numbered 9, after V lost 2 bases and J lost 5 bases. CDR3 length equals 17 residues. Germline V gene lookup returns CDR1 KGHDR and CDR2 SFDVKD. Measured with immunoSEQ multiplex PCR; TCRdb has only the in-frame clones, and not every one. The data contain approximately 140,000 clones, 84% of them seen just once; the ten biggest clones take up 3% to 4%. This receptor was obtained from a man aged 50 to 59 in a cohort exposed to, infected with or recovered from COVID-19 (not recorded which). The chain combines TRBV24-1 with TRBJ1-5, with 9 bases fitting TRBD1. The sequenced material came from PBMCs or T cells enriched from blood (not recorded which). The CDR3 is CATSDSRGQGRYQPQHF. The CDR3 DNA sequence: TGTGCCACCAGTGATTCAAGAGGACAGGGGCGGTATCAGCCCCAGCATTTT.